One and the same sample provided the 24 T cell receptor beta chains below, sequenced in a study of shared clonotypes between healthy human individuals (dated by TCRdb to about 2020). The library was made by the immunoSEQ multiplex PCR assay. Drawn from immuneACCESS, this table holds only the in-frame rearrangements with V and J called that TCRdb kept. Clones are partly lost; checked studies trace under half to an unresolved V gene and leave the rest unexplained. Counted in this sample were approximately 2.5 million clones; approximately 94% of them appeared once. Around 0.15% of the sample comes from the top ten. The sample comprised naive CD4+ T cells sorted from blood. In the paper's terms, the cell subset or site label means: CD45RA+ positively selected. All receptors come from a young man in good health.

The rearrangement links TRBV25-1 to TRBJ1-1, with 7 positions matching TRBD1. The CDR3 consists of 14 residues. Per germline, CDR1 MGHDK and CDR2 SYGVNS. V trimming: 9 bases; J trimming: 2 bases; junction bases outside the gene matches: 9. CDR3 DNA: TGTGCCAGTAGGGGTAAGGGGGCAAACACTGAAGCTTTCTTT. It specifies CASRGKGANTEAFF.

Of note for this clone: Other DNA sequences in the same sample also yield this CDR3. This rearrangement joins TRBV5-1 to TRBJ2-1, with 8 bases matching TRBD2. With 2 bases clipped from V and 0 bases from J, the junction kept 4 bases outside the gene matches. The CDR3 extends over 16 amino acids. CDR1 SGHRS and CDR2 YFSETQ come from the germline V gene. CDR3 coding DNA: TGCGCCAGCAGCTTTAACAGCGGGAGCTCCTACAATGAGCAGTTCTTC. This encodes CASSFNSGSSYNEQFF.

The chain links TRBV6-1 to TRBJ2-7; 8 bases fit TRBD1. The CDR3 consists of 15 residues. Per the germline V gene, CDR1 is MNHNS and CDR2 is SASEGT. V lost 3 bases and J lost 1; bases outside the gene matches: 5. CDR3 sequence (DNA): TGTGCCAGCAGTGAGAGGACAGGGCCTTCCTACGAGCAGTACTTC. It is translated as CASSERTGPSYEQYF.

As concerns this clone: The sample contains more than one DNA sequence encoding this CDR3. The CDR3 DNA is TGTGCCAGCAGTGAACGGGTAGCCAAAAACATTCAGTACTTC. This codes for CASSERVAKNIQYF. V usage is TRBV2 and J usage is TRBJ2-4; D is uncertain. With 2 bases removed from V and 0 bases from J, the gap between germline ends came to 5 bases. The CDR3 has 14 residues. Germline values: CDR1 SNHLY, CDR2 FYNNEI.

The CDR3 is CASSPLIPGTSGHSTDTQYF. The CDR3 DNA reads as TGCGCCAGCAGCCCATTGATCCCCGGGACTAGCGGCCATAGCACAGATACGCAGTATTTT. The rearrangement links TRBV5-1 to TRBJ2-3, with 11 bases that match TRBD2. The J segment lost 0 bases and the V segment lost 4 bases, leaving 16 bases of the junction unmatched. This CDR3 is built from 20 residues. Germline V CDR1 and CDR2: SGHRS, YFSETQ.

The rearrangement joins TRBV27 to TRBJ2-7, with 9 nucleotides matching TRBD2. The CDR3 extends over 16 amino acids. Germline CDR1 and CDR2: MNHEY and SMNVEV (reference sequence). V trimming: 4 bases; J trimming: 4 bases; junction bases outside the gene matches: 11. This chain's CDR3 is CASSSVSWGLAYEQYF. The CDR3 bases are TGTGCCAGCAGTTCCGTTTCTTGGGGACTAGCTTACGAGCAGTACTTC.

The V call is TRBV30, the J call TRBJ2-7, with 16 bases fitting TRBD2. This CDR3 region has 16 residues. Germline V gene data show CDR1 as GTSNPN and CDR2 as SVGIG (reference sequence). The ends lost 2 bases at V and 2 bases at J; junction bases unmatched: 3. CDR3 DNA: TGTGCCTGGAGTTCCGGGACTAGCGGGAGGGCCTACGAGCAGTACTTC. The encoded protein is CAWSSGTSGRAYEQYF. Looking up the rest from reference TRBV30 and TRBJ2-7 gives the full variable domain: SQTIHQWPATLVQPVGSPLSLECTVEGTSNPNLYWYRQAAGRGLQLLFYSVGIGQISSEVPQNLSASRPQDRQFILSSKKLLLSDSGFYLCAWSSGTSGRAYEQYFGPGTRLTVT.

This chain connects TRBV29-1 to TRBJ2-5; 10 bases map to TRBD1. Germline V gene lookup returns CDR1 SQVTM and CDR2 ANQGSEA. This CDR3 is built from 19 residues. Trimming cost V 4 bases and J 1 base; bases outside gene matches: 18. CDR3 sequence reads: CSVGRDRGLFGRGQETQYF. The CDR3 DNA reads TGCAGCGTTGGACGTGACAGGGGGCTCTTTGGAAGGGGCCAAGAGACCCAGTACTTC.

V gene TRBV27 combines with J gene TRBJ2-7; D is perhaps TRBD2 (5 bases). CDR3 size: 14 residues. V lost 5 bases, J lost 0 bases, and 11 bases lay in between. Germline V lookup: CDR1 MNHEY, CDR2 SMNVEV (reference sequence). The CDR3 sequence: CASSNSGSSYEQYF. The CDR3 DNA follows: TGTGCCAGCAGTAACAGCGGTAGCTCCTACGAGCAGTACTTC.

The genes are TRBV6-1 and TRBJ2-7; TRBD1 matches 7 bases. Germline-derived CDR1 and CDR2 are MNHNS and SASEGT. This CDR3 spans 13 amino acids. Trimming removed 5 bases from V and 4 bases from J; junction bases left unmatched: 5. CDR3 coding DNA: TGTGCCAGCAGTAGGACAGGCGAATACGAGCAGTACTTC. This encodes CASSRTGEYEQYF.

Remarks on this clone: Other DNA sequences within the sample encode an identical CDR3. The chain couples TRBV6-5 to TRBJ1-2; the D is unclear. Per germline, CDR1 MNHEY and CDR2 SVGAGI. The CDR3 has 14 residues. V was cut by 2 bases and J by 2 bases, with 9 bases left in between. The chain's CDR3 is CASSYGGGNYGYTF. CDR3 DNA sequence: TGTGCCAGCAGTTACGGTGGTGGGAACTATGGCTACACCTTC.

V gene TRBV6-1 combines with J gene TRBJ1-4, with D maybe TRBD1 (5 bases). The CDR3 consists of 15 residues. Trimming removed 7 bases from V and 3 bases from J, with 15 bases in between. From germline, CDR1 is MNHNS and CDR2 SASEGT. The CDR3 bases are TGTGCCAGCAACCCGCGGCCAGGGTCTAATGAAAAACTGTTTTTT. It is translated as CASNPRPGSNEKLFF.

The chain carries TRBV9 and TRBJ2-2; D unclear. With 4 bases removed from V and 4 bases from J, the gap between germline ends came to 8 bases. Germline loops: CDR1 SGDLS, CDR2 YYNGEE. The CDR3 runs to 13 residues. The CDR3: CASSPVGTGELFF. The CDR3 DNA follows: TGTGCCAGCAGCCCCGTGGGCACCGGGGAGCTGTTTTTT.

This sequence joins TRBV5-5 and TRBJ2-7, with D possibly TRBD1 on 6 matching bases. Germline V CDR1 and CDR2: SGHKS, YYEKEE (reference sequence). Trimming cost V 4 bases and J 4 bases, with 18 bases left between them. There are 15 residues in the CDR3. CDR3 sequence reads: CASSAYTGNSYEQYF. The CDR3 region has the DNA TGTGCCAGCAGCGCGTATACAGGGAACTCTTACGAGCAGTACTTC.

This chain connects TRBV25-1 to TRBJ1-4; D ambiguous. Germline-derived CDR1 and CDR2 are MGHDK and SYGVNS. V lost 6 bases and J 3 bases, leaving 14 bases between the germline ends. This CDR3 has 15 residues. DNA for the CDR3: TGTGCCAGCAGCGACACAGCAATATCTAATGAAAAACTGTTTTTT. This sequence encodes CASSDTAISNEKLFF.

The rearrangement joins TRBV6-1 to TRBJ1-2; maybe TRBD1 (5 bases). Germline V gene sequence: CDR1 MNHNS, CDR2 SASEGT. The germline V and J ends were trimmed by 3 bases and 7 bases, with 21 bases remaining between them. The CDR3 is 16 residues long. CDR3 region: CASSDIFSGQRGGYTF. The CDR3 nucleotides read TGTGCCAGCAGTGATATTTTTTCGGGGCAGCGAGGTGGCTACACCTTC.

This rearrangement joins TRBV2 to TRBJ2-5, with a tentative D call TRBD2 (7 bases). This CDR3 comprises 13 residues. Germline V gene data show CDR1 as SNHLY and CDR2 as FYNNEI. V lost 4 bases and J 7 bases, leaving 13 bases between the germline ends. CDR3 residues: CASSVKGEGTQYF. CDR3 DNA: TGTGCCAGCAGTGTAAAGGGGGAGGGGACCCAGTACTTC. The whole variable domain, filled in from reference TRBV2 and TRBJ2-5, reads EPEVTQTPSHQVTQMGQEVILRCVPISNHLYFYWYRQILGQKVEFLVSFYNNEISEKSEIFDDQFSVERPDGSNFTLKIRSTKLEDSAMYFCASSVKGEGTQYFGPGTRLLVL.

The chain uses TRBV7-2 and TRBJ2-5, with a possible D match to TRBD2 (6 bases). The J call may be faulty, since TRBJ2-7 better matches the DNA end. This CDR3 is 13 amino acids long. Germline lookup yields CDR1 SGHTA and CDR2 FQGNSA. CDR3 sequence: CASSVRGVNEQYF. CDR3 nucleotide sequence: TGTGCCAGCAGCGTACGCGGGGTGAACGAGCAGTACTTC.

The rearrangement uses TRBV7-2 and TRBJ1-2; D unresolved. The CDR3 runs to 15 residues. Trimming took 5 bases from V and 7 from J, leaving 20 bases between them. Germline CDR1 reads SGHTA; CDR2 reads FQGNSA. This CDR3 is CASSGDRAPLGGYTF. CDR3 sequence (DNA): TGTGCCAGCAGCGGCGATCGCGCCCCACTGGGTGGCTACACCTTC. The full variable domain, its missing parts supplied by reference TRBV7-2 and TRBJ1-2, is GAGVSQSPSNKVTEKGKDVELRCDPISGHTALYWYRQSLGQGLEFLIYFQGNSAPDKSGLPSDRFSAERTGGSVSTLTIQRTQQEDSAVYLCASSGDRAPLGGYTFGSGTRLTVV.

The V gene is TRBV5-1, the J gene TRBJ2-3, with D maybe TRBD2 (5 bases). Germline V gene data show CDR1 as SGHRS and CDR2 as YFSETQ. The V and J ends lost 2 bases and 4 bases respectively, with 8 bases between them. CDR3 length: 13 amino acids. CDR3 nucleotides: TGCGCCAGCAGCTTCCCCGGGGCAGATACGCAGTATTTT. Translated: CASSFPGADTQYF.

The rearrangement joins TRBV7-2 to TRBJ1-4, with D hard to call. CDR3 size: 16 residues. V was shortened by 5 bases and J by 1 base, with 14 bases between the two germline ends. The V gene's germline CDR1 is SGHTA and CDR2 FQGNSA. CDR3 nucleotides: TGTGCCAGCAGCCTTATCTCCCTGGGAACTAATGAAAAACTGTTTTTT. This sequence encodes CASSLISLGTNEKLFF.

The rearrangement uses TRBV6-5 and TRBJ1-5, with 7 bases aligning to TRBD1. CDR3 length equals 15 residues. The germline V gene encodes CDR1 MNHEY and CDR2 SVGAGI. V shed 6 bases, J shed 2 bases, and the junction held 7 bases outside the gene matches. CDR3 amino acids: CASRATGAGNQPQHF. CDR3 nucleotide sequence: TGTGCCAGCAGGGCCACAGGGGCAGGCAATCAGCCCCAGCATTTT.

This sequence joins TRBV30 and TRBJ2-7, with D possibly matching TRBD1 (5 bases). Germline assignment: CDR1 GTSNPN and CDR2 SVGIG (reference sequence). Between the trimmed V and J ends, which lost 4 bases and 3 bases, there was a span of 7 bases. This CDR3 is built from 11 residues. CDR3 sequence: CAWKDNYEQYF. Here the CDR3 DNA reads TGTGCCTGGAAGGACAACTACGAGCAGTACTTC.

J is TRBJ1-2 and V is TRBV29-1, with D uncertain. V dropped 4 bases and J dropped 2 bases, with 14 bases sitting between them. CDR1 and CDR2 (germline): SQVTM, ANQGSEA. The CDR3 has 14 amino acids. The CDR3 here is CSVVPSGLNYGYTF. The CDR3 DNA follows: TGCAGCGTTGTACCCTCGGGGTTGAACTATGGCTACACCTTC.